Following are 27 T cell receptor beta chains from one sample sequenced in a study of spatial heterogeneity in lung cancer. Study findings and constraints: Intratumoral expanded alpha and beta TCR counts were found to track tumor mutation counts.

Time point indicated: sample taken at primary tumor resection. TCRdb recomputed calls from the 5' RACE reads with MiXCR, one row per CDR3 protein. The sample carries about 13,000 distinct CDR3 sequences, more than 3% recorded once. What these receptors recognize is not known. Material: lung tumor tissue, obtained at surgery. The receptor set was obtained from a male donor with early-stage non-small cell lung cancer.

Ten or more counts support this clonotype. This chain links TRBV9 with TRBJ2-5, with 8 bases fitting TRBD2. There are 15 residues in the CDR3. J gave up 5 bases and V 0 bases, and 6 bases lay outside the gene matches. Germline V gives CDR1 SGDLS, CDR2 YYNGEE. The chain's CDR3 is CASSVVPSGRETQYF. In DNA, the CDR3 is TGTGCCAGCAGCGTAGTGCCTAGCGGGCGGGAGACCCAGTACTTC.

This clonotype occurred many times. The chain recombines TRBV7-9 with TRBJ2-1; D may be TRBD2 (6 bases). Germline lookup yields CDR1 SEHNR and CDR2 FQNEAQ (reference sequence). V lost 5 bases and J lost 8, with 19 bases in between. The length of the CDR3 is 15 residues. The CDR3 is CASSPPGTSWDEQFF. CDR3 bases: TGTGCCAGCAGCCCCCCTGGAACTAGCTGGGATGAGCAGTTCTTC.

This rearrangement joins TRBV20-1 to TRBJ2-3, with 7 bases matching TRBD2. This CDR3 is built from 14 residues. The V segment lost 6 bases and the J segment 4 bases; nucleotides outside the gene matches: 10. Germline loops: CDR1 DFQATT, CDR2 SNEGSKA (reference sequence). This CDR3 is CSASGGAGPDTQYF. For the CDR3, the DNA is TGCAGTGCCTCCGGGGGAGCGGGGCCAGATACGCAGTATTTT.

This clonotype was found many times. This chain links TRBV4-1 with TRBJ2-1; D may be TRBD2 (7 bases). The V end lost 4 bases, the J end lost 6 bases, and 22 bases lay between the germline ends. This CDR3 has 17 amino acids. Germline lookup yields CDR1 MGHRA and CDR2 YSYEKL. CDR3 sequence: CASSPPVTGAGVNEQFF. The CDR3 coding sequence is TGCGCCAGCAGCCCCCCCGTAACGGGGGCGGGGGTCAATGAGCAGTTCTTC.

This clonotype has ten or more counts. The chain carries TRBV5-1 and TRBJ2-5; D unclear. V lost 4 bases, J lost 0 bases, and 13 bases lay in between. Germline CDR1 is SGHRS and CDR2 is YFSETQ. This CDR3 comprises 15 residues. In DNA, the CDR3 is TGCGCCAGCAGCCGAGACGGAAGGAACCAAGAGACCCAGTACTTC. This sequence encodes CASSRDGRNQETQYF.

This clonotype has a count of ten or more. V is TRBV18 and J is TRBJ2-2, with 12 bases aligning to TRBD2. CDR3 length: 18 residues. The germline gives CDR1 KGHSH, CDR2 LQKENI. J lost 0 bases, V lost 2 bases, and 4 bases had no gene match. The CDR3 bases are TGTGCCAGCTCACCAAGACTAGCGGGGGCCACGAACACCGGGGAGCTGTTTTTT. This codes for CASSPRLAGATNTGELFF.

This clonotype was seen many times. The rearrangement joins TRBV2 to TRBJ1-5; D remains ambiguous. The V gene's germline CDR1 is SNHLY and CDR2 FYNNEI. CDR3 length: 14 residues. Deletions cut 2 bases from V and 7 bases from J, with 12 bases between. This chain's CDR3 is CASSESGADQPQHF. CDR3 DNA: TGTGCCAGCAGTGAATCCGGAGCCGACCAGCCCCAGCATTTT.

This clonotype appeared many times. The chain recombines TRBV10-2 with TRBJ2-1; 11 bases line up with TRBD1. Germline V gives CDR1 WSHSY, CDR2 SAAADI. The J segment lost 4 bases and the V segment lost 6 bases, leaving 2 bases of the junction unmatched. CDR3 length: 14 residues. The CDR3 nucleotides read TGCGCCAGCAGCCGGGACAGGGGGTACAATGAGCAGTTCTTC. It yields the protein CASSRDRGYNEQFF.

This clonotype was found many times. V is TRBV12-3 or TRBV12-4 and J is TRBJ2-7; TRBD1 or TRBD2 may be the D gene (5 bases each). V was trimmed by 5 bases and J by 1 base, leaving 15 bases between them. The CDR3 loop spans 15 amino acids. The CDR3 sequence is CASSPGTSGSYEQYF. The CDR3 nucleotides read TGTGCCAGCAGTCCCGGGACCAGCGGTTCCTACGAGCAGTACTTC.

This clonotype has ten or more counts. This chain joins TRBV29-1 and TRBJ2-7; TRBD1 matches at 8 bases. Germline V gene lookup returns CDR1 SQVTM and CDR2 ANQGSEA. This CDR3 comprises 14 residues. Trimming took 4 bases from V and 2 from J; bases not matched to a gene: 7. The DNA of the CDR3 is TGCAGCGTTGGTGACAGGGGAGGAACCTACGAGCAGTACTTC. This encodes CSVGDRGGTYEQYF.

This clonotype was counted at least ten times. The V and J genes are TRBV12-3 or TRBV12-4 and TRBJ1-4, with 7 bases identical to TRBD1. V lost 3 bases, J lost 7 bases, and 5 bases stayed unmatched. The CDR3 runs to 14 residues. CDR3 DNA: TGTGCCAGCAGTTTCAGAGGGGGCGGTGAAAAACTGTTTTTT. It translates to CASSFRGGGEKLFF.

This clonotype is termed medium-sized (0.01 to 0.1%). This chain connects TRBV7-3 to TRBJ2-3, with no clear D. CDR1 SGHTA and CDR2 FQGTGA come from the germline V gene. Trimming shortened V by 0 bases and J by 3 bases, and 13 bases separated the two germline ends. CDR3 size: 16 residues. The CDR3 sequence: CASSLTLLLSTDTQYF. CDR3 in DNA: TGTGCCAGCAGCTTAACGCTCTTGCTAAGTACAGATACGCAGTATTTT. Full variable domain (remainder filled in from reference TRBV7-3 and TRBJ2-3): GAGVSQTPSNKVTEKGKYVELRCDPISGHTALYWYRQSLGQGPEFLIYFQGTGAADDSGLPNDRFFAVRPEGSVSTLKIQRTERGDSAVYLCASSLTLLLSTDTQYFGPGTRLTVL.

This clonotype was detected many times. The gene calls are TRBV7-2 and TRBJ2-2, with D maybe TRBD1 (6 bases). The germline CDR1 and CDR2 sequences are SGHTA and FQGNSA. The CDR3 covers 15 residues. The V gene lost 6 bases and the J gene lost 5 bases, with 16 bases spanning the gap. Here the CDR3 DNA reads TGTGCCAGCAGTGGCAGGGGACGATTTACCGGGGAGCTGTTTTTT. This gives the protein CASSGRGRFTGELFF. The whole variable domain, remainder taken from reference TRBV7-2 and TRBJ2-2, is GAGVSQSPSNKVTEKGKDVELRCDPISGHTALYWYRQSLGQGLEFLIYFQGNSAPDKSGLPSDRFSAERTGGSVSTLTIQRTQQEDSAVYLCASSGRGRFTGELFFGEGSRLTVL.

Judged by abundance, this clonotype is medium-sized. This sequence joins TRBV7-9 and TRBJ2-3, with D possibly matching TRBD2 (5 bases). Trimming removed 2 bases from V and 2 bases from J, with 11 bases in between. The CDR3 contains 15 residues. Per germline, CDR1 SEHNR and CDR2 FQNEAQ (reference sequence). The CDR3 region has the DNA TGTGCCAGCAGCTTACTTGACTACACCACAGATACGCAGTATTTT. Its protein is CASSLLDYTTDTQYF.

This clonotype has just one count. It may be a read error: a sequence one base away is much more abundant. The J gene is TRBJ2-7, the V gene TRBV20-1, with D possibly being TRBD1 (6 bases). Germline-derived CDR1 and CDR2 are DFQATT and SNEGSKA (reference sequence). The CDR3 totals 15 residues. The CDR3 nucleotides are TGCAGTGCTAGAGATGCCCAGGGGAGCTCCTGCGAGCAGTACTTC. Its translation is CSARDAQGSSCEQYF.

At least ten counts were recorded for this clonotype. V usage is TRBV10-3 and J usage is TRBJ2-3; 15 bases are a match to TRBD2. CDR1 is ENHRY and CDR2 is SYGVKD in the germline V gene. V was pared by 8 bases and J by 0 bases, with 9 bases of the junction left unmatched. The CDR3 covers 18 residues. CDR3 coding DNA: TGTGCCATCGGGGGACTAGCGGGGGGCGAATTGAGCACAGATACGCAGTATTTT. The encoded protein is CAIGGLAGGELSTDTQYF.

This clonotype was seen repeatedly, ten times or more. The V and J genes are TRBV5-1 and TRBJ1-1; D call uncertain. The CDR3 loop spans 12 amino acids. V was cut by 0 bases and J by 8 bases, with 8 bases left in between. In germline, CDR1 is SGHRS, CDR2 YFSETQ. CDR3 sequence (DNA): TGCGCCAGCAGCTTGGTAGGATACGAAGCTTTCTTT. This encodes CASSLVGYEAFF.

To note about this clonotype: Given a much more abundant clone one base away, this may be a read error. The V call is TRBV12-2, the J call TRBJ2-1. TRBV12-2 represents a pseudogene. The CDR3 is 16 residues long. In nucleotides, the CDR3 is TGTGCAAGTCGCAACATCCAGGGGAGGTCCTACAATGACCAGTTCTTC. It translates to CASRNIQGRSYNDQFF.

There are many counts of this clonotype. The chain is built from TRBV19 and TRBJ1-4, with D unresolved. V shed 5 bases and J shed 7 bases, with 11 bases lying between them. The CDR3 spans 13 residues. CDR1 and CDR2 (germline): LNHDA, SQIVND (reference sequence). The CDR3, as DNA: TGTGCCAGTAGTTTACAGCGGGGTGAAAAACTGTTTTTT. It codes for CASSLQRGEKLFF.

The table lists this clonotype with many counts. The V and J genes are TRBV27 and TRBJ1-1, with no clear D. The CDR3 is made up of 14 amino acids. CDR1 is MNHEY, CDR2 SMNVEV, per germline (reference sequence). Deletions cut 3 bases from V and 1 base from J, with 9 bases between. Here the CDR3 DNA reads TGTGCCAGCAGTTTTCTCAGAGGGAACACTGAAGCTTTCTTT. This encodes CASSFLRGNTEAFF.

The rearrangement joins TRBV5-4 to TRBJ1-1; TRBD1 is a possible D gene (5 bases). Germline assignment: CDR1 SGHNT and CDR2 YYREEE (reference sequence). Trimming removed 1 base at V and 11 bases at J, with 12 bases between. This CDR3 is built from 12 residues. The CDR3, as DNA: TGTGCCAGCAGCTTGCGCGACGGGGGGGCTTTCTTT. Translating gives CASSLRDGGAFF.

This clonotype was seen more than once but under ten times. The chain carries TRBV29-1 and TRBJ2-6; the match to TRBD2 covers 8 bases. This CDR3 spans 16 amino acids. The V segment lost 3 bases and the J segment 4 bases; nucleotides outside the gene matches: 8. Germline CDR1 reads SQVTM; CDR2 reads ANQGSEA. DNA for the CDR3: TGCAGCGTTGACGGGGGGGTGGGAAGCGGGGCCAACGTCCTGACTTTC. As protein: CSVDGGVGSGANVLTF.

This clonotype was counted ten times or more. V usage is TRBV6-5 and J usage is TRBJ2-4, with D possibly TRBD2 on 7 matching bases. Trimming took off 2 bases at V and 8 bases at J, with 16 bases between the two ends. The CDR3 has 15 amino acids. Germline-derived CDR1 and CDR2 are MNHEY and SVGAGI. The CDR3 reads CASSYRGGAIDIQYF. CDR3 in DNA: TGTGCCAGCAGTTACCGTGGGGGGGCAATAGACATTCAGTACTTC.

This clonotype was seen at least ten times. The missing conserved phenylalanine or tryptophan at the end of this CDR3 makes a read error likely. CDR3 bases: TGCAGTGCTTTCTACAGGGGGTTCTCTGGGGCCAACGTCCTGACTTCC. Residues: CSAFYRGFSGANVLTS. The J gene is TRBJ2-6, the V gene TRBV20-1; 8 bases fit TRBD1. This CDR3 region has 16 residues. The junction had 6 bases not matched to a gene; V was cut back by 5 bases and J by 0 bases. Germline CDR1 DFQATT, CDR2 SNEGSKA (reference sequence).

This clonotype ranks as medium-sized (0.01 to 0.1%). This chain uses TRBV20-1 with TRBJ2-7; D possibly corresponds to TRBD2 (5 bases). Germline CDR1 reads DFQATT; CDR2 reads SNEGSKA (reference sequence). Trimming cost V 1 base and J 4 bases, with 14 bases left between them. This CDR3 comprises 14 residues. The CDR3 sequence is CSARVRALGYEQYF. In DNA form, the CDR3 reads TGCAGTGCTAGAGTGCGGGCTTTAGGATACGAGCAGTACTTC.

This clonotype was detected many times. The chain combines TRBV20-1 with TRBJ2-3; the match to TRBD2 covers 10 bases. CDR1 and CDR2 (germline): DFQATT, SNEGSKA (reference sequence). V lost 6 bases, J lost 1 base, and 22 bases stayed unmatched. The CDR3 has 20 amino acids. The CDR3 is CSASLLRTSGDGTGTDTQYF. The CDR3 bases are TGCAGTGCCTCTCTTCTTCGGACTAGCGGAGACGGTACTGGCACAGATACGCAGTATTTT.

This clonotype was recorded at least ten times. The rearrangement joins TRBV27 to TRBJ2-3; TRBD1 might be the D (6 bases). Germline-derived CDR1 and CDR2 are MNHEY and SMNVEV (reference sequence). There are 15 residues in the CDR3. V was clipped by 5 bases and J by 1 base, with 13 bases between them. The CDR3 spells CASSPRGVGTDTQYF. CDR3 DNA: TGTGCCAGCAGTCCCAGGGGTGTTGGCACAGATACGCAGTATTTT.